These 23 T cell receptor beta chains were all obtained from the same sample, sequenced in a study of blood T cells in healthy people across ages. Using a J-beta primer mix together with a sample-barcoded 5' primer, a second PCR was run for roughly 6 to 12 cycles. Via MiXCR, TCRdb re-called the 5' RACE reads, giving one row per CDR3 protein. Here the sample spans under 800,000 distinct CDR3 sequences, roughly 44% being singletons. The sequenced material came from blood. The receptors shown here come from a woman aged 55 to 70 in good health.

The V call is TRBV9, the J call TRBJ1-4; TRBD1 matches at 7 bases. The CDR3 spans 16 residues. Trimming removed 2 bases from V and 0 bases from J; junction bases left unmatched: 4. Germline loops: CDR1 SGDLS, CDR2 YYNGEE. CDR3 sequence reads: CASSVRQGPTNEKLFF. Here the CDR3 DNA reads TGTGCCAGCAGCGTCCGACAGGGCCCAACTAATGAAAAACTGTTTTTT.

This clonotype was picked up one time. The chain combines TRBV2 with TRBJ1-5; the D gene is possibly TRBD1 (6 bases). Trimming shortened V by 7 bases and J by 0 bases, and 10 bases separated the two germline ends. Germline CDR1 and CDR2: SNHLY and FYNNEI. The CDR3 extends over 14 amino acids. The CDR3 DNA follows: TGTGCCAGCATAGACAGGAGTAGCAATCAGCCCCAGCATTTT. Translation: CASIDRSSNQPQHF.

This clonotype showed up just a few times. A single base separates this from a much larger clone, so it may be a read error. The CDR3 loop reads CSCLGTLRETQYF. As DNA, the CDR3 is TGCAGCTGCCTCGGGACACTGCGGGAGACCCAGTACTTC. This chain joins TRBV29-1 and TRBJ2-5; weak D call: TRBD1 (6 bases). CDR1 is SQVTM, CDR2 ANQGSEA, per germline. The V gene lost 8 bases and the J gene lost 5 bases, with 18 bases spanning the gap. This CDR3 region has 13 residues.

About this clonotype itself: A much larger clone differs by one base, so this may be a read error. The rearrangement links TRBV24-1 to TRBJ2-1, with a tentative D call TRBD2 (5 bases). The CDR3 is made up of 12 amino acids. The V end was cut by 11 bases, the J end by 9 bases, with 16 bases between. The germline gives CDR1 KGHDR, CDR2 SFDVKD. The CDR3 DNA is TGTGCCATCAGCGCCGGACGGGGTGAGCAGTTCTTC. Translated: CAISAGRGEQFF.

The rearrangement joins TRBV27 to TRBJ1-4, with 7 nucleotides matching TRBD1. Per the germline V gene, CDR1 is MNHEY and CDR2 is SMNVEV (reference sequence). The CDR3 totals 14 residues. J lost 7 bases, V lost 5 bases, and 7 bases had no gene match. CDR3 bases: TGTGCCAGCAGTACCCGGGACAGCCCTGAAAAACTGTTTTTT. It encodes CASSTRDSPEKLFF.

The V and J genes are TRBV6-6 and TRBJ1-4; D unclear. V lost 7 bases and J lost 0, with 9 bases in between. The CDR3 covers 14 residues. Germline V CDR1 and CDR2: MNHNY, SVGAGI (reference sequence). This CDR3 is CASNTAATNEKLFF. The CDR3 DNA reads TGTGCCAGCAACACGGCTGCAACTAATGAAAAACTGTTTTTT.

This chain connects TRBV20-1 to TRBJ2-1; possibly TRBD2 for D (6 bases). The DNA end is more similar to TRBJ2-7, so the J call may be wrong. Germline CDR1 is DFQATT and CDR2 is SNEGSKA (reference sequence). This CDR3 region has 18 residues. The CDR3 DNA reads TGCAGTGCTAGCGAGATGAGACCAATTAGCGGATCCTACAATGAGCAGTACTTC. It translates to CSASEMRPISGSYNEQYF.

The sample holds a few counts of this clonotype. The rearrangement links TRBV18 to TRBJ2-7, with TRBD2 identical over 11 bases. This CDR3 region has 16 residues. The germline V gene has CDR1 KGHSH and CDR2 LQKENI. V shed 2 bases and J 2 bases; nucleotides not matched to a gene: 5. This CDR3 reads CASSPFGTSGPYEQYF. The CDR3 DNA sequence: TGTGCCAGCTCACCATTCGGGACTAGCGGCCCCTACGAGCAGTACTTC.

V gene TRBV20-1 combines with J gene TRBJ2-7; TRBD1 might be the D (6 bases). The germline CDR1 and CDR2 sequences are DFQATT and SNEGSKA (reference sequence). The CDR3 totals 14 residues. Deletions cut 6 bases from V and 6 bases from J, with 21 bases between. The CDR3 protein is CSAPKTTGSTEQYF. The CDR3 DNA reads TGCAGTGCCCCTAAGACGACAGGATCGACCGAGCAGTACTTC.

About this clonotype: A much larger clone lies a single base off, so this may be a read error. This chain links TRBV5-1 with TRBJ2-1, with D tentatively TRBD2 (5 bases). The J call is uncertain, as TRBJ2-7 better fits the DNA end. This CDR3 region has 16 residues. CDR1 is SGHRS and CDR2 is YFSETQ in the germline V gene. The CDR3 region has the DNA TGCGCCAGCAGCTTGGATCCGGGAAGCTCCTACAATGAGCAGTACTTC. It codes for CASSLDPGSSYNEQYF.

This clonotype was seen a few times. The chain uses TRBV7-9 and TRBJ2-3; 8 nucleotides align to TRBD1. The CDR3 loop spans 16 amino acids. The trim removed 5 bases at V and 0 bases at J, leaving 7 bases unmatched. Looked up from germline, CDR1 is SEHNR and CDR2 is FQNEAQ (reference sequence). This CDR3 reads CASSPGTGGSTDTQYF. The CDR3 DNA follows: TGTGCCAGCAGCCCCGGGACAGGCGGTAGCACAGATACGCAGTATTTT.

This clonotype was found a few times. The chain employs TRBV27 and TRBJ2-3; TRBD2 agrees at 12 bases. Per germline, CDR1 MNHEY and CDR2 SMNVEV (reference sequence). The V and J ends lost 5 bases and 4 bases, in that order; junction bases with no gene match: 7. This CDR3 comprises 16 residues. CDR3 region: CASSPSSGGASDTQYF. The CDR3 DNA sequence: TGTGCCAGCAGTCCATCTAGCGGGGGGGCCTCAGATACGCAGTATTTT.

The CDR3 coding sequence is TGTGCCAGCAGTTATGGCACGCGATCTGGGGCCAACGTCCTGACTTTC. Translated, it gives CASSYGTRSGANVLTF. The chain joins TRBV6-2 or TRBV6-3 to TRBJ2-6; D remains unclear. V lost 3 bases and J 1 base, leaving 10 bases between the germline ends. This CDR3 has 16 residues. Looked up from germline, CDR1 is MNHEY and CDR2 is SVGEGT.

This chain links TRBV20-1 with TRBJ2-3; tentatively, D is TRBD2 (7 bases). CDR3 length: 12 amino acids. Germline lookup yields CDR1 DFQATT and CDR2 SNEGSKA (reference sequence). V dropped 5 bases and J dropped 6 bases, with 12 bases sitting between them. CDR3 in amino acids: CSAPGGGDTQYF. The CDR3 bases are TGCAGTGCTCCGGGGGGCGGTGATACGCAGTATTTT.

The rearrangement uses TRBV3-1 and TRBJ2-5, with TRBD2 matching over 11 bases. The end of the DNA aligns better with TRBJ2-7, so the J call may be wrong. The CDR3 has 18 amino acids. CDR1 and CDR2 from the germline V gene are LGHDT and YNNKEL (reference sequence). The CDR3 nucleotides read TGTGCCAGCAGTCCCCTAAATCCATACGGGACTAGCGGTTACGAGCAGTACTTC. Encoded protein: CASSPLNPYGTSGYEQYF.

The V and J genes are TRBV24-1 and TRBJ2-3, with TRBD1 identical over 8 bases. CDR1 and CDR2 (germline): KGHDR, SFDVKD. This CDR3 region has 16 residues. V shed 3 bases and J 0 bases; nucleotides not matched to a gene: 4. DNA for the CDR3: TGTGCCACCAGTGATCCTGGACAGGGAAGCACAGATACGCAGTATTTT. It codes for CATSDPGQGSTDTQYF.

This clonotype was observed a handful of times. V gene TRBV29-1 combines with J gene TRBJ1-1; the match to TRBD1 covers 7 bases. Germline lookup yields CDR1 SQVTM and CDR2 ANQGSEA. This CDR3 has 15 residues. V was clipped by 7 bases and J by 1 base; unmatched bases: 12. CDR3 protein: CSARQGVSWNTEAFF. The CDR3 DNA reads as TGCAGCGCCCGACAGGGTGTTTCGTGGAACACTGAAGCTTTCTTT.

The rearrangement links TRBV20-1 to TRBJ2-1, with D possibly matching TRBD2 (6 bases). The CDR3 totals 14 residues. Trimming took 1 base from V and 7 from J, leaving 14 bases between them. Germline V gene lookup returns CDR1 DFQATT and CDR2 SNEGSKA (reference sequence). The CDR3 region has the DNA TGCAGTGCTAGAGTACTAGTGGGGGGTAATGAGCAGTTCTTC. Protein: CSARVLVGGNEQFF.

The sample holds a few counts of this clonotype. The chain combines TRBV2 with TRBJ1-6; TRBD1 might be the D (5 bases). CDR1 and CDR2 from the germline V gene are SNHLY and FYNNEI. V was pared by 0 bases and J by 11 bases, with 8 bases between. The CDR3 is 13 amino acids. CDR3 DNA sequence: TGTGCCAGCAGTGAAGCGTGGGGGACACCCCTCCACTTT. Translated: CASSEAWGTPLHF.

This clonotype was detected only a few times. The V gene is TRBV6-1, the J gene TRBJ2-7, with D tentatively TRBD1 or TRBD2 (5 bases each). V was pared by 6 bases and J by 3 bases, with 15 bases between. The length of the CDR3 is 14 residues. Germline CDR1 MNHNS, CDR2 SASEGT. CDR3 nucleotide sequence: TGTGCCAGCAGGAGGGGAGAGACCGGCTACGAGCAGTACTTC. Its translation is CASRRGETGYEQYF.

The count of this clonotype is one. This sequence joins TRBV29-1 and TRBJ2-3; a possible D gene is TRBD1 (6 bases). V gave up 7 bases and J gave up 2 bases, with 16 bases separating them. The CDR3 totals 14 residues. Germline V gives CDR1 SQVTM, CDR2 ANQGSEA. The CDR3 sequence: CSAAQGEVTDTQYF. CDR3 nucleotides: TGCAGCGCTGCACAGGGAGAGGTCACAGATACGCAGTATTTT.

This clonotype has more than one count but fewer than ten. The genes are TRBV7-2 and TRBJ2-7; 7 bases line up with TRBD2. Germline CDR1 reads SGHTA; CDR2 reads FQGNSA. This CDR3 has 15 amino acids. Trimming at V came to 6 bases and at J to 3 bases, leaving 11 bases not matched to a gene. The CDR3 loop reads CASSPPQAGNYEQYF. CDR3 sequence (DNA): TGTGCCAGCAGTCCCCCCCAAGCGGGGAACTACGAGCAGTACTTC. The full variable domain, with the rest looked up from reference TRBV7-2 and TRBJ2-7, is GAGVSQSPSNKVTEKGKDVELRCDPISGHTALYWYRQSLGQGLEFLIYFQGNSAPDKSGLPSDRFSAERTGGSVSTLTIQRTQQEDSAVYLCASSPPQAGNYEQYFGPGTRLTVT.

The genes are TRBV4-3 and TRBJ2-7; 9 bases match TRBD1. The CDR3 consists of 14 residues. CDR1 is LGHNA, CDR2 YSLEER, per germline. J lost 4 bases, V lost 4 bases, and 5 bases had no gene match. CDR3 amino acids: CASSRGTGTYEQYF. For the CDR3, the DNA is TGCGCCAGCAGCCGAGGGACAGGGACATACGAGCAGTACTTC.